This T cell receptor beta chain appears in the sequencing data of a study of shared clonotypes between healthy human individuals. Overall study context: Donors had three CD4 naive, three CD4 memory, two CD8 naive and one CD8 memory plate apiece.

The germline CDR1 and CDR2 sequences are MNHEY and SVGAGI. V lost 5 bases and J 2 bases, leaving 10 bases between the germline ends. The CDR3 is made up of 13 amino acids. The repertoire was sequenced with immunoSEQ multiplex PCR; TCRdb's copy has only in-frame clones and lacks some. The profile shows roughly 2.6 million clones, around 90% of them singletons. J is TRBJ2-7 and V is TRBV6-5; D unresolved. Sequenced material: naive CD4+ T cells sorted from blood. Documented subset: CD45RA+ positively selected. The TCR comes from a man between 18 and 35 years old in good health. The CDR3 DNA follows: TGTGCCAGCAGTCGACCGGGCCCCTACGAGCAGTACTTC. Translated, it gives CASSRPGPYEQYF.